This TCR beta chain was recorded in a study of shared clonotypes between healthy human individuals. With 6 bases removed from V and 7 bases from J, the gap between germline ends came to 16 bases. From germline, CDR1 is SGDLS and CDR2 YYNGEE. CDR3 length: 13 amino acids. Generated by immunoSEQ multiplex PCR, the TCRdb table keeps only in-frame clones and is missing some. Of roughly 500,000 clones detected, 90% to 96% appear once; the ten largest clones hold 0.055% to 0.075%. This TCR was sampled from a woman aged 25-40 years in good health. The specimen sequenced was naive CD4+ T cells sorted from blood. Subset: CD45RA+ positively selected. The chain carries TRBV9 and TRBJ2-5, with no clear D. CDR3 residues: CASTLEAIGTQYF. The CDR3 bases are TGTGCCAGCACCTTAGAGGCCATCGGGACCCAGTACTTC. Full variable domain (rest looked up from reference TRBV9 and TRBJ2-5): DSGVTQTPKHLITATGQRVTLRCSPRSGDLSVYWYQQSLDQGLQFLIQYYNGEERAKGNILERFSAQQFPDLHSELNLSSLELGDSALYFCASTLEAIGTQYFGPGTRLLVL.